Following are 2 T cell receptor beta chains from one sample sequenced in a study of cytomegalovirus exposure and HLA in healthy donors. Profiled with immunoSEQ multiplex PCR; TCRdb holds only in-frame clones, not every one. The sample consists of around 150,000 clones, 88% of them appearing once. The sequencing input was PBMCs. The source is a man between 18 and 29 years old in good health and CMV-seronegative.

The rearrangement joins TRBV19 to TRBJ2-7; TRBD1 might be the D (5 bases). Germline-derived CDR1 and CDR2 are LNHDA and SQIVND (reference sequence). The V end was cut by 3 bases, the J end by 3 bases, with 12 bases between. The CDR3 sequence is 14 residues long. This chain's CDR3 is CASSIRAGHYEQYF. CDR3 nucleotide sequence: TGTGCCAGTAGTATCAGGGCCGGCCACTACGAGCAGTACTTC.

The CDR3, as DNA: TGTGCCAGCAGTTCGGGACTAGCGGGCACAGACCGGGATTTTTACGAGCAGTACTTC. This encodes CASSSGLAGTDRDFYEQYF. The gene calls are TRBV28 and TRBJ2-7, with 12 bases lining up with TRBD2. Germline CDR1 MDHEN, CDR2 SYDVKM. The CDR3 is made up of 19 amino acids. The V and J ends lost 4 bases and 4 bases, in that order; junction bases with no gene match: 17.